The clone carrying this T cell receptor beta chain was picked up a small number of times. Its antigen is unidentified. These data come from a study of beta chain features in type 1 diabetes. Points from the study as a whole: The cDNA sequencing approach could over-represent high-TCR-expressing cells.

The entirety of the isolated RNA underwent reverse transcription, so expressed TCRB transcripts were sequenced. Sequenced by immunoSEQ multiplex PCR; TCRdb stores in-frame clones only, minus some. The repertoire includes around 180,000 clones, 13% of them detected once, and 0.62% sits in the top ten. The sequenced sample was central memory CD4+ T cells from blood. The receptor was isolated from a woman aged 18-35 years in good health.

The CDR3 nucleotides are TGCAGTGCTAGCGGGGGAGGCTACACCTTC. This sequence encodes CSASGGGYTF. The gene calls are TRBV20-1 and TRBJ1-2, with D maybe TRBD1 (5 bases). Germline lookup yields CDR1 DFQATT and CDR2 SNEGSKA (reference sequence). Trimming shortened V by 3 bases and J by 8 bases, and 7 bases separated the two germline ends. The CDR3 runs 10 residues.